Listed below are T cell receptor beta chains from one sample, sequenced in a study of shared clonotypes between healthy human individuals. Produced via immunoSEQ multiplex PCR; TCRdb's table is partial and in-frame only. The table shows about 2.4 million clones, with roughly nine tenths occurring only once. Input material: naive CD4+ T cells sorted from blood. Every receptor here comes from a man aged 18 to 29 in good health. Both conserved end residues are trimmed from each CDR3. A row's size may be missing; if present it is once, few, many or a size class.

J | V | size | CDR3
TRBJ2-3 | TRBV5-4 | NA | ASSLRGGADTQY
TRBJ2-4 | TRBV10-2 | few | ASSGTIAKNIQY
TRBJ2-7 | TRBV7-2 | NA | ASSLSWTSGYEQY
TRBJ1-4 | TRBV15 | NA | ATSLIRVQIINEKLF
TRBJ2-7 | TRBV28 | NA | ASSLRLAGGYEQY
TRBJ2-3 | TRBV5-4 | once | ASSFETGSGGRPDTQY
TRBJ1-1 | TRBV18 | NA | ASSPQTVEAF
TRBJ2-7 | TRBV5-5 | NA | ASSLLGEQY
TRBJ1-2 | TRBV11-2 | NA | ASSLDVIGAYT
TRBJ2-5 | TRBV10-3 | NA | AISGGGVQETQY
TRBJ2-2 | TRBV9 | NA | ASSPGRNTGELF
TRBJ2-2 | TRBV11-2 | NA | ASSYLAGGANTGELF
TRBJ1-4 | TRBV2 | once | ASSELITVQGNEKLF
TRBJ1-5 | TRBV19 | NA | ASSILGGDQPQH
TRBJ2-7 | TRBV5-1 | NA | ASNRDTNYEQY
TRBJ1-2 | TRBV4-3 | NA | ASGGNNYGYT
TRBJ1-2 | TRBV9 | once | ASSAEYRGGYT
TRBJ2-1 | TRBV4-3 | NA | ASSQFNFFRISYNEQF
TRBJ1-4 | TRBV28 | NA | ASSLFEKLF
TRBJ2-3 | TRBV5-1 | NA | ASSDGALGTDTQY
TRBJ2-3 | TRBV7-3 | NA | ASSLYSRQASTDTQY
TRBJ2-3 | TRBV5-4 | once | ASSQYRGTLTDTQY
TRBJ1-4 | TRBV5-1 | once | ASSWGSQTIVTNEKLF
TRBJ2-1 | TRBV19 | NA | ASSPKGGDEQF
TRBJ1-2 | TRBV9 | NA | ASSVDGSWGYT
TRBJ1-2 | TRBV7-8 | few | ASSTRDRRDGYT
TRBJ1-1 | TRBV6-1 | NA | ANALGDRKNTEAF
TRBJ2-7 | TRBV19 | once | ASSRGGSSYEQY
TRBJ1-5 | TRBV2 | NA | ASSEAVTDQPQH
TRBJ2-7 | TRBV5-1 | NA | ASSLGDTGSYEQY
TRBJ1-4 | TRBV5-1 | NA | ASSLESGKNEKLF
TRBJ2-3 | TRBV6-4 | NA | ASSRDLGGADTQY
TRBJ1-2 | TRBV25-1 | once | ASSERRTNYGYT
TRBJ2-4 | TRBV5-1 | NA | ASSPARDRKNIQY
TRBJ2-5 | TRBV7-2 | NA | ASSSRDRGLQETQY
TRBJ1-1 | TRBV18 | NA | ASSPQGESTEAF
TRBJ2-5 | TRBV5-1 | NA | ASSLGQGTGETQY
TRBJ1-5 | TRBV5-6 | NA | ASSQGQGRQPQH
TRBJ1-2 | TRBV28 | NA | ASSRQGPGGYT
TRBJ1-4 | TRBV2 | NA | ASSQQGMTNEKLF
TRBJ1-2 | TRBV6-5 | NA | ASSYSNRDGYT
TRBJ1-1 | TRBV6-5 | NA | ASKSTANTEAF
TRBJ2-7 | TRBV11-2 | NA | ASSLGQGGYEQY